The rows below give T cell receptor beta chains drawn from one sample of a study of blood T cell repertoires in COVID-19. Clones were read by immunoSEQ multiplex PCR, and TCRdb kept only the in-frame ones, dropping some. Of approximately 130,000 clones listed, roughly four fifths are singletons. The source material was PBMCs or T cells enriched from blood (not recorded which). Receptors originate from a man aged 25-40 years who had recovered from COVID-19. The CDR3 runs from the conserved cysteine through the conserved F or W. A D gene is named only where the DNA matches it firmly. Size tells how often a clone was seen (once, few, many) or the class of an expanded clone, and some rows leave it out.

>.|TRBV2|TRBJ2-7|.
TGTGCCAGCAGTGACGGCTCCTACGAGCAGTACTTC
CASSDGSYEQYF
>.|TRBV5-1|TRBJ1-2|TRBD1
TGCGCCAGCAGCCTTCCGGGACAGGAGAACTATGGCTACACCTTC
CASSLPGQENYGYTF
>.|TRBV29-1|TRBJ1-1|TRBD1
TGCAGCGTCCTACAGGGGGCCCCCACCACTGAAGCTTTCTTT
CSVLQGAPTTEAFF
>.|TRBV20-1|TRBJ2-3|.
TGCAGTGCTAGTGTGGTAGCCGACCCAGATACGCAGTATTTT
CSASVVADPDTQYF
>once|TRBV2|TRBJ2-7|TRBD1
TGTGCCAGCAGTGCGAGGGACAGGGGATACGAGCAGTACTTC
CASSARDRGYEQYF
>once|TRBV19|TRBJ1-6|.
TGTGCCAGTAGTATGACAGACGGGGGTTCACCCCTCCACTTT
CASSMTDGGSPLHF
>few|TRBV13|TRBJ1-1|.
TGTGCCAGCAGCCCATCAGGGGAGCCAGCTTTCTTT
CASSPSGEPAFF
>few|TRBV6-5|TRBJ1-1|.
TGTGCCAGCAGCCGGCCCGGGGGGCGGGAAGCTTTCTTT
CASSRPGGREAFF
>.|TRBV5-5|TRBJ2-1|.
TGTGCCAGCAGTCTGGAGGGCCTCATGGGCCACAATGAGCAGTTCTTC
CASSLEGLMGHNEQFF
>.|TRBV10-3|TRBJ2-7|TRBD1
TGTGCCATCAGTGAGGAGACAGGGCTCGAGCAGTACTTC
CAISEETGLEQYF
>once|TRBV18|TRBJ2-1|TRBD2
TGTGCCAGCTCACCGGGAATAGCGGGAGATGGTGAGCAGTTCTTC
CASSPGIAGDGEQFF
>.|TRBV5-1|TRBJ2-5|.
TGCGCCAGCAGCTTGGAGGGCCGAGGGCAAGAGACCCAGTACTTC
CASSLEGRGQETQYF
>.|TRBV7-9|TRBJ2-3|.
TGTGCCAGCAGGACCCCGACAGGCTCATACCCAGATACGCAGTATTTT
CASRTPTGSYPDTQYF
>.|TRBV19|TRBJ2-3|.
TGTGCCAGTAGTATGGAGGACCGAACAGATACGCAGTATTTT
CASSMEDRTDTQYF
>.|TRBV5-4|TRBJ2-7|.
TGTGCCAGCAGCCTGCAGGGGCGCGAGCAGTACTTC
CASSLQGREQYF